Listed below are T cell receptor beta chains from one sample, sequenced in a study of blood T cell repertoires in COVID-19. Profiled with immunoSEQ multiplex PCR; TCRdb holds only in-frame clones, not every one. This table holds about 170,000 clones, 75% to 90% found once. Material: peripheral blood. These receptors all stem from a woman at least 80 years old with active or convalescent COVID-19. CDR3s include the opening cysteine and the closing phenylalanine or tryptophan. The order of the fields is D gene, V gene, clone size, CDR3 length, J gene, CDR3 DNA, CDR3 protein. A D gene is named only where the DNA matches it firmly. Size values are once, few and many counts, or a class for expanded clones, and some rows have none.

d_gene: TRBD1; v_gene: TRBV24-1; abundance: -; len: 15; j_gene: TRBJ2-1; CDR3nt: TGTGCCACCAGTGGAGGACAGGGGGTCTACAATGAGCAGTTCTTC; CDR3aa: CATSGGQGVYNEQFF
d_gene: TRBD1; v_gene: TRBV7-7; abundance: -; len: 15; j_gene: TRBJ2-7; CDR3nt: TGTGCTAGCAGCCCCGGACAGGGGGCCGCCTACGAGCAGTACTTC; CDR3aa: CASSPGQGAAYEQYF
d_gene: -; v_gene: TRBV9; abundance: -; len: 16; j_gene: TRBJ1-4; CDR3nt: TGTGCCAGCAGCGTAGGCGGGGTCTCCCCCAATGAAAAACTGTTTTTT; CDR3aa: CASSVGGVSPNEKLFF
d_gene: TRBD1; v_gene: TRBV5-1; abundance: -; len: 14; j_gene: TRBJ1-3; CDR3nt: TGCGCCAGCAGCTTGGCAGGGGGTGTTAACACCATATATTTT; CDR3aa: CASSLAGGVNTIYF
d_gene: -; v_gene: TRBV19; abundance: few; len: 15; j_gene: TRBJ1-3; CDR3nt: TGTGCCAGTAGTATTTGGGGACTCTCTGGAAACACCATATATTTT; CDR3aa: CASSIWGLSGNTIYF
d_gene: -; v_gene: TRBV6-2/TRBV6-3; abundance: -; len: 12; j_gene: TRBJ2-7; CDR3nt: TGTGCCAGCAGTCACCTCCAGGGAGAGCAGTACTTC; CDR3aa: CASSHLQGEQYF
d_gene: TRBD1; v_gene: TRBV5-1; abundance: -; len: 15; j_gene: TRBJ1-5; CDR3nt: TGCGCCAGCAGCTTGGGAGGGACAGGCAATCAGCCCCAGCATTTT; CDR3aa: CASSLGGTGNQPQHF
d_gene: TRBD1; v_gene: TRBV27; abundance: -; len: 16; j_gene: TRBJ2-2; CDR3nt: TGTGCCAGCAGTTTATCGGGACAGATGAACACCGGGGAGCTGTTTTTT; CDR3aa: CASSLSGQMNTGELFF
d_gene: -; v_gene: TRBV5-4; abundance: -; len: 15; j_gene: TRBJ2-1; CDR3nt: TGTGCCAGCAGCTTGGGACTGTCGTCCTACAATGAGCAGTTCTTC; CDR3aa: CASSLGLSSYNEQFF
d_gene: TRBD1; v_gene: TRBV5-1; abundance: -; len: 20; j_gene: TRBJ1-6; CDR3nt: TGCGCCAGCAGCCCGTACCCGGGACAGGGGACTAGCTCCTATAATTCACCCCTCCACTTT; CDR3aa: CASSPYPGQGTSSYNSPLHF
d_gene: TRBD1; v_gene: TRBV18; abundance: -; len: 14; j_gene: TRBJ1-2; CDR3nt: TGTGCCAGCTCCGGAAACGACAGGGGGCACGGCTACACCTTC; CDR3aa: CASSGNDRGHGYTF
d_gene: TRBD1; v_gene: TRBV6-5; abundance: -; len: 14; j_gene: TRBJ1-2; CDR3nt: TGTGCCAGCAGCCGAGGACAGGGGTCCTATGGCTACACCTTC; CDR3aa: CASSRGQGSYGYTF
d_gene: -; v_gene: TRBV9; abundance: -; len: 12; j_gene: TRBJ2-1; CDR3nt: TGTGCCAGCAGCCCCCTAGCTTCCGAGCAGTTCTTC; CDR3aa: CASSPLASEQFF
d_gene: -; v_gene: TRBV6-5; abundance: -; len: 14; j_gene: TRBJ1-2; CDR3nt: TGTGCCAGCAGTTATGGTGGGGGCGCTTATGGCTACACCTTC; CDR3aa: CASSYGGGAYGYTF
d_gene: -; v_gene: TRBV28; abundance: once; len: 14; j_gene: TRBJ1-1; CDR3nt: TGTGCCAGCAGTCGGGTGCCTATCAACACTGAAGCTTTCTTT; CDR3aa: CASSRVPINTEAFF
d_gene: -; v_gene: TRBV14; abundance: -; len: 16; j_gene: TRBJ1-6; CDR3nt: TGTGCCAGCAGCCACTTATCGACAGAATTCAATTCACCCCTCCACTTT; CDR3aa: CASSHLSTEFNSPLHF
d_gene: TRBD1; v_gene: TRBV9; abundance: -; len: 18; j_gene: TRBJ1-6; CDR3nt: TGTGCCAGCAGCGTAGATGGGACAGGGAGCTCCTATAATTCACCCCTCCACTTT; CDR3aa: CASSVDGTGSSYNSPLHF
d_gene: TRBD2; v_gene: TRBV4-3; abundance: few; len: 18; j_gene: TRBJ2-5; CDR3nt: TGCGCCAGCAGCCAAGCCCGGGCTAGCGGGGGGGCTGGGGAGACCCAGTACTTC; CDR3aa: CASSQARASGGAGETQYF
d_gene: TRBD2; v_gene: TRBV10-1; abundance: -; len: 15; j_gene: TRBJ2-1; CDR3nt: TGCGCCAGCAGTGATTCGGGGGGTGGGTACAATGAGCAGTTCTTC; CDR3aa: CASSDSGGGYNEQFF
d_gene: -; v_gene: TRBV5-1; abundance: -; len: 17; j_gene: TRBJ2-3; CDR3nt: TGCGCCAGCAGCTTGGACCGGGGGTCACAAAGGGCAGATACGCAGTATTTT; CDR3aa: CASSLDRGSQRADTQYF
d_gene: TRBD1; v_gene: TRBV27; abundance: -; len: 15; j_gene: TRBJ1-2; CDR3nt: TGTGCCAGCAGCCGTGGACAGGGAGGTTACTATGGCTACACCTTC; CDR3aa: CASSRGQGGYYGYTF
d_gene: -; v_gene: TRBV11-1; abundance: -; len: 15; j_gene: TRBJ1-3; CDR3nt: TGTGCCAGCAGCTTAGCGCCGGTCTCTGGAAACACCATATATTTT; CDR3aa: CASSLAPVSGNTIYF
d_gene: -; v_gene: TRBV12-3/TRBV12-4; abundance: -; len: 12; j_gene: TRBJ1-5; CDR3nt: TGTGCCAGCAGTTTTTTCCCCGAGCCCCAGCATTTT; CDR3aa: CASSFFPEPQHF
d_gene: TRBD1; v_gene: TRBV7-6; abundance: -; len: 21; j_gene: TRBJ1-2; CDR3nt: TGTGCCAGCAGCCAACAACAGGGGGACCCAAGGACAGGGGTCCTTTTCTATGGCTACACCTTC; CDR3aa: CASSQQQGDPRTGVLFYGYTF
d_gene: -; v_gene: TRBV4-1; abundance: few; len: 15; j_gene: TRBJ1-6; CDR3nt: TGCGCCAGCAGCCAAGATTCAGGGGAAGGGTCACCCCTCCACTTT; CDR3aa: CASSQDSGEGSPLHF
d_gene: -; v_gene: TRBV5-6; abundance: few; len: 15; j_gene: TRBJ2-7; CDR3nt: TGTGCCAGCAGCCCGGGCGGAGGGCGGGGATACGAGCAGTACTTC; CDR3aa: CASSPGGGRGYEQYF
d_gene: TRBD1; v_gene: TRBV7-8; abundance: few; len: 13; j_gene: TRBJ1-1; CDR3nt: TGTGCCAGCAGCGGGACAGGGGGCACTGAAGCTTTCTTT; CDR3aa: CASSGTGGTEAFF
d_gene: -; v_gene: TRBV11-2; abundance: -; len: 14; j_gene: TRBJ2-3; CDR3nt: TGTGCCAGCAGCTCCCCCACAGGCACAGATACGCAGTATTTT; CDR3aa: CASSSPTGTDTQYF
d_gene: -; v_gene: TRBV11-3; abundance: -; len: 16; j_gene: TRBJ2-3; CDR3nt: TGTGCCAGCACCTACCGTGTGGGCGGGACCACAGATACGCAGTATTTT; CDR3aa: CASTYRVGGTTDTQYF
d_gene: -; v_gene: TRBV27; abundance: -; len: 14; j_gene: TRBJ1-6; CDR3nt: TGTGCCAGCAGTTCACAGGGACCCAATTCACCCCTCCACTTT; CDR3aa: CASSSQGPNSPLHF
d_gene: -; v_gene: TRBV5-1; abundance: -; len: 14; j_gene: TRBJ1-2; CDR3nt: TGCGCCAGCAGCTTGGCCCCCATAGAGAGTGGCTACACCTTC; CDR3aa: CASSLAPIESGYTF
d_gene: TRBD1; v_gene: TRBV2; abundance: -; len: 14; j_gene: TRBJ2-7; CDR3nt: TGTGCCAGCAGTCCCTCGGGGACAGCCTACGAGCAGTACTTC; CDR3aa: CASSPSGTAYEQYF
d_gene: -; v_gene: TRBV10-3; abundance: few; len: 13; j_gene: TRBJ1-2; CDR3nt: TGTGCCATCAGTTCTACAGGGACCAATGGCTACACCTTC; CDR3aa: CAISSTGTNGYTF
d_gene: TRBD1; v_gene: TRBV10-1; abundance: -; len: 15; j_gene: TRBJ2-5; CDR3nt: TGCGCCAGCAGTGAATCGGGACAGGGAAGAGAGACCCAGTACTTC; CDR3aa: CASSESGQGRETQYF
d_gene: TRBD1; v_gene: TRBV6-5; abundance: -; len: 13; j_gene: TRBJ1-1; CDR3nt: TGTGCCAGCATCGACAGGGGAAACACTGAAGCTTTCTTT; CDR3aa: CASIDRGNTEAFF
d_gene: -; v_gene: TRBV5-1; abundance: -; len: 16; j_gene: TRBJ2-7; CDR3nt: TGCGCCAGCAGCGCAGCGTTACAGGGAGTGTCCTACGAGCAGTACTTC; CDR3aa: CASSAALQGVSYEQYF
d_gene: TRBD2; v_gene: TRBV6-5; abundance: -; len: 16; j_gene: TRBJ2-1; CDR3nt: TGTGCCAGCAGTTACCGGACTAGCGGGGGGGCCGGTGAGCAGTTCTTC; CDR3aa: CASSYRTSGGAGEQFF
d_gene: -; v_gene: TRBV18; abundance: -; len: 15; j_gene: TRBJ1-6; CDR3nt: TGTGCCAGCTCACCAAACGGGCAGGGTAATTCACCCCTCCACTTT; CDR3aa: CASSPNGQGNSPLHF
d_gene: -; v_gene: TRBV7-2; abundance: -; len: 16; j_gene: TRBJ1-6; CDR3nt: TGTGCCAGCAGCTTAACAGCCAGCTCCTATAATTCACCCCTCCACTTT; CDR3aa: CASSLTASSYNSPLHF
d_gene: TRBD1; v_gene: TRBV10-3; abundance: -; len: 14; j_gene: TRBJ2-7; CDR3nt: TGTGCCATCAGTGATTGGGACAGCTCCTACGAGCAGTACTTC; CDR3aa: CAISDWDSSYEQYF
d_gene: -; v_gene: TRBV7-8; abundance: -; len: 14; j_gene: TRBJ2-4; CDR3nt: TGTGCCAGCAGCGATCAGACAGGTTGGAACATTCAGTACTTC; CDR3aa: CASSDQTGWNIQYF
d_gene: TRBD2; v_gene: TRBV15; abundance: -; len: 17; j_gene: TRBJ2-7; CDR3nt: TGTGCCACCAGCCGGGGCTTGCGGGGGGCTAGCTCCTACGAGCAGTACTTC; CDR3aa: CATSRGLRGASSYEQYF
d_gene: -; v_gene: TRBV18; abundance: -; len: 12; j_gene: TRBJ2-3; CDR3nt: TGTGCCAGCTCACCAGAGGCGGGGCGGGAGTATTTT; CDR3aa: CASSPEAGREYF
d_gene: TRBD1; v_gene: TRBV7-6; abundance: -; len: 16; j_gene: TRBJ1-1; CDR3nt: TGTGCCAGCAGCTTAGGGGGGGACAGGGACGACTCTGAAGCTTTCTTT; CDR3aa: CASSLGGDRDDSEAFF
d_gene: -; v_gene: TRBV25-1; abundance: -; len: 15; j_gene: TRBJ2-6; CDR3nt: TGTGCCAGCAGTATCGGGGGGCTAGGGGCCAACGTCCTGACTTTC; CDR3aa: CASSIGGLGANVLTF
d_gene: -; v_gene: TRBV3-1/TRBV3-2; abundance: -; len: 16; j_gene: TRBJ2-7; CDR3nt: TGTGCCAGCAGCCAAGTTACAGGGCCTTCGTTCCACGAGCAGTACTTC; CDR3aa: CASSQVTGPSFHEQYF
d_gene: TRBD2; v_gene: TRBV2; abundance: few; len: 12; j_gene: TRBJ2-5; CDR3nt: TGTGCCAGCTGGGGGGGCCAAGAGACCCAGTACTTC; CDR3aa: CASWGGQETQYF
d_gene: TRBD2; v_gene: TRBV18; abundance: -; len: 16; j_gene: TRBJ2-2; CDR3nt: TGTGCCAGCTCACCCCAGCGGGGGGTCCCTTCAGGGGAGCTGTTTTTT; CDR3aa: CASSPQRGVPSGELFF
d_gene: -; v_gene: TRBV29-1; abundance: -; len: 11; j_gene: TRBJ1-2; CDR3nt: TGCAGCGCTAAGACAGGTCTTGGCTACACCTTC; CDR3aa: CSAKTGLGYTF
d_gene: -; v_gene: TRBV30; abundance: few; len: 12; j_gene: TRBJ1-2; CDR3nt: TGTGCCTGGATGGACAGTAGCTATGGCTACACCTTC; CDR3aa: CAWMDSSYGYTF
d_gene: TRBD1; v_gene: TRBV12-3/TRBV12-4; abundance: once; len: 13; j_gene: TRBJ2-7; CDR3nt: TGTGCCAGCAGCCCCCGGGACAGGGGCGAGCAGTACTTC; CDR3aa: CASSPRDRGEQYF
d_gene: -; v_gene: TRBV11-3; abundance: -; len: 14; j_gene: TRBJ2-2; CDR3nt: TGTGCCAGCAGCCCCACTACGAACACCGGGGAGCTGTTTTTT; CDR3aa: CASSPTTNTGELFF
d_gene: TRBD2; v_gene: TRBV11-2; abundance: once; len: 18; j_gene: TRBJ2-2; CDR3nt: TGTGCCAGCAGCACTCGACTAGCGGGGGGCCTGGGGACCGGGGAGCTGTTTTTT; CDR3aa: CASSTRLAGGLGTGELFF
d_gene: -; v_gene: TRBV18; abundance: -; len: 13; j_gene: TRBJ2-7; CDR3nt: TGTGCCAGCTCACCCCCAATCTCCTACGAGCAGTACTTC; CDR3aa: CASSPPISYEQYF
d_gene: -; v_gene: TRBV24-1; abundance: -; len: 13; j_gene: TRBJ2-2; CDR3nt: TGTGCCACCAGTGAAGGGGGACCCGGGGAGCTGTTTTTT; CDR3aa: CATSEGGPGELFF
d_gene: -; v_gene: TRBV2; abundance: -; len: 11; j_gene: TRBJ1-4; CDR3nt: TGTGCCAGCAGTCTGGGCGAAAAACTGTTTTTT; CDR3aa: CASSLGEKLFF
d_gene: TRBD1; v_gene: TRBV6-2/TRBV6-3; abundance: -; len: 15; j_gene: TRBJ1-2; CDR3nt: TGTGCCAGCAGTTTCACGACCGGGACAGGGGTCGGCTACACCTTC; CDR3aa: CASSFTTGTGVGYTF